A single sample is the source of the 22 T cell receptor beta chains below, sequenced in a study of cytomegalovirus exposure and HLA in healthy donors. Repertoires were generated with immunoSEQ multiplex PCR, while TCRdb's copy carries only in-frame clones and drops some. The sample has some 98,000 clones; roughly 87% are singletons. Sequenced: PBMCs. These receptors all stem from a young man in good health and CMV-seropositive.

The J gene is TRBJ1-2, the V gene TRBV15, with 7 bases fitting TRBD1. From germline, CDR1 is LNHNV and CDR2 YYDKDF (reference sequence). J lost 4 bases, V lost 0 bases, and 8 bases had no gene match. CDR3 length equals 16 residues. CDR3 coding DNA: TGTGCCACCAGCAGAGATTACAGGGGATTATCCTATGGCTACACCTTC. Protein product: CATSRDYRGLSYGYTF.

CDR3 amino acids: CASSEAPMNRAGYGYTF. The CDR3 DNA sequence: TGTGCCAGCAGTGAAGCGCCTATGAACAGGGCTGGCTATGGCTACACCTTC. The V and J genes are TRBV6-1 and TRBJ1-2; D is possibly TRBD1 (6 bases). CDR1 and CDR2 from the germline V gene are MNHNS and SASEGT. V lost 0 bases and J lost 4, with 18 bases in between. This CDR3 has 17 residues.

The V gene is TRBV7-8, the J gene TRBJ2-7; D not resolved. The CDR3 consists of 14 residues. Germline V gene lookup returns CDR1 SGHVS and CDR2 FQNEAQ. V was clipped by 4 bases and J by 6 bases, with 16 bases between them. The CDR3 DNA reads TGTGCCAGCAGCTCCCACCCGAGAGCTGCCGAGCAGTACTTC. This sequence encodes CASSSHPRAAEQYF.

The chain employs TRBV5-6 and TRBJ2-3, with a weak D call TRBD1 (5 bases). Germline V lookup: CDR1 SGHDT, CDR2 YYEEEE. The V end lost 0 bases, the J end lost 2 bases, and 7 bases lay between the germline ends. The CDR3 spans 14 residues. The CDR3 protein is CASSLAGPTDTQYF. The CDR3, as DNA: TGTGCCAGCAGCTTGGCAGGGCCCACAGATACGCAGTATTTT.

CDR3 bases: TGTGCCAGCAGTCCAGGGACTAGCGGGAACGAGCAGTACTTC. This translates into CASSPGTSGNEQYF. This chain links TRBV27 with TRBJ2-7, with 13 bases lining up with TRBD2. V gave up 5 bases and J gave up 5 bases; unmatched junction bases: 3. This CDR3 has 14 residues. CDR1 and CDR2 from the germline V gene are MNHEY and SMNVEV (reference sequence).

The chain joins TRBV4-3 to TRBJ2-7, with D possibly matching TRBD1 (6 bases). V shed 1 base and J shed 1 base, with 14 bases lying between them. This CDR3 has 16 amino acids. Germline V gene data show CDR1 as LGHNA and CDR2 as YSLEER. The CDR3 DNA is TGCGCCAGCAGCCAAGTTTTGTCAGGGGATTCCTACGAGCAGTACTTC. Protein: CASSQVLSGDSYEQYF.

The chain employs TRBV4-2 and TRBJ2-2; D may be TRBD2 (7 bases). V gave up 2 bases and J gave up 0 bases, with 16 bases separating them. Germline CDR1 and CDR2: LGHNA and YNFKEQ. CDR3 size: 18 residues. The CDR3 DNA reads TGTGCCAGCAGCCAAAGGGGGGGGGCGGGAACGAACACCGGGGAGCTGTTTTTT. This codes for CASSQRGGAGTNTGELFF.

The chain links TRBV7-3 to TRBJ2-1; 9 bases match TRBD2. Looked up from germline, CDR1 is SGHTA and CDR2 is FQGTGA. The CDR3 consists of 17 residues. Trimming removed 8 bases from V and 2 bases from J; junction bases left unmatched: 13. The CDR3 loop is CASSRSGRTGAYNEQFF. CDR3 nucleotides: TGTGCCAGCTCTCGGAGCGGGAGGACCGGGGCCTACAATGAGCAGTTCTTC.

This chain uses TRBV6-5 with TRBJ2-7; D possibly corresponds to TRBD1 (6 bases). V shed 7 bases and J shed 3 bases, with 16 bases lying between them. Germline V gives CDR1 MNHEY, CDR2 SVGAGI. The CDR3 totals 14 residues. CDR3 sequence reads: CASTQGLLGYEQYF. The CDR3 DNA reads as TGTGCCAGCACCCAGGGGCTGCTGGGCTACGAGCAGTACTTC.

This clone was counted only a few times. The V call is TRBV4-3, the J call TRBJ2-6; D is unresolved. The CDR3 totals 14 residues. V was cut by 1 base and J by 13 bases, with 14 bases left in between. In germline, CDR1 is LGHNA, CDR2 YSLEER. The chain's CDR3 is CASSQGRELVVLTF. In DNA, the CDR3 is TGCGCCAGCAGCCAAGGGAGAGAGTTAGTAGTCCTGACTTTC.

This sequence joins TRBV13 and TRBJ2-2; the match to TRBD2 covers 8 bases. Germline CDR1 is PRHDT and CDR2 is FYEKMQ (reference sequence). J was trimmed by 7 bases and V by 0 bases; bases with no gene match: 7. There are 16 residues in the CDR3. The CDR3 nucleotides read TGTGCCAGCAGCTTAGGCGGAAGCGGGAGTATCGGGGAGCTGTTTTTT. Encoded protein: CASSLGGSGSIGELFF.

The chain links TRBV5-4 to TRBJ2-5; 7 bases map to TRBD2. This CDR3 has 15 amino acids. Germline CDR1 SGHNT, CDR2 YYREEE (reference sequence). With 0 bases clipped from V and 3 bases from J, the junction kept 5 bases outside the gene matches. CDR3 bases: TGTGCCAGCAGCTTGGGTGGCGGGAGAGAAGAGACCCAGTACTTC. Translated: CASSLGGGREETQYF.

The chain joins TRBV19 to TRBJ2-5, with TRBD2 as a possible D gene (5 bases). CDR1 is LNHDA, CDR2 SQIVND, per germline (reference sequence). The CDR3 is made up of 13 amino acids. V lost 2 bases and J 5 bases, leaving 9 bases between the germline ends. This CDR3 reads CASSIMGGETQYF. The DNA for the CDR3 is TGTGCCAGTAGTATAATGGGCGGGGAGACCCAGTACTTC.

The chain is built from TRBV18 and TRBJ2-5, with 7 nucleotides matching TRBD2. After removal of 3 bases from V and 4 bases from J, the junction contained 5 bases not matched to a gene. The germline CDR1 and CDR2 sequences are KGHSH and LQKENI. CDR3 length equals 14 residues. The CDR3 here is CASSPRGGGETQYF. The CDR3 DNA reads TGTGCCAGCTCACCCCGTGGGGGGGGAGAGACCCAGTACTTC.

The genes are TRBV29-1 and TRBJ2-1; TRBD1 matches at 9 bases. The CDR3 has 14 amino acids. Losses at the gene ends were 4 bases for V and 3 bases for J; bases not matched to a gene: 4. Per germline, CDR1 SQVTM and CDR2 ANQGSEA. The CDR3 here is CSVAGTGNYNEQFF. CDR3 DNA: TGCAGCGTTGCAGGGACAGGGAACTACAATGAGCAGTTCTTC.

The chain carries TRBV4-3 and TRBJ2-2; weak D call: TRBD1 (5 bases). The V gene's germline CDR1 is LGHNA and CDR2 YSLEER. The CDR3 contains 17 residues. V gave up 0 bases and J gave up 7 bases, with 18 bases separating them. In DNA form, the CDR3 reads TGCGCCAGCAGCCAAGACATACTCAGGGTTAGGCACGGGGAGCTGTTTTTT. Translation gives CASSQDILRVRHGELFF.

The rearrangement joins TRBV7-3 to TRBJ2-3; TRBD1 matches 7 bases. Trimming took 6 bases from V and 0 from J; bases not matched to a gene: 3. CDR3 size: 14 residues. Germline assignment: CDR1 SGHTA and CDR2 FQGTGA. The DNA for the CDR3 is TGTGCCAGCAGTAGGACAGGTAGCACAGATACGCAGTATTTT. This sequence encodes CASSRTGSTDTQYF.

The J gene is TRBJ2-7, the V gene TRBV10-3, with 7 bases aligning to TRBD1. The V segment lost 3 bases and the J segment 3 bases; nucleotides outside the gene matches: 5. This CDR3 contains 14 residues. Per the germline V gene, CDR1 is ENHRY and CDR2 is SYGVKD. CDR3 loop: CAISDDRAHYEQYF. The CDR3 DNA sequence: TGTGCCATCAGTGACGACAGGGCTCACTACGAGCAGTACTTC.

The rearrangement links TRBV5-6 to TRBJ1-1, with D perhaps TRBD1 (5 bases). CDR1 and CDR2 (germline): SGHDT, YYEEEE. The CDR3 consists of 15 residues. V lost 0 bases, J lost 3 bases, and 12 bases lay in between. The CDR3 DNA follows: TGTGCCAGCAGCTTGGCCGCAGGGTGGGACACTGAAGCTTTCTTT. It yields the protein CASSLAAGWDTEAFF.

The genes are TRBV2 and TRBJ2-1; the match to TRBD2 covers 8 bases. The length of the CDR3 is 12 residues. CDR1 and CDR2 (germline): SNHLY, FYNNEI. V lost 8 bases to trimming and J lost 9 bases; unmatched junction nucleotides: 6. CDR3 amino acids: CASQPGGVEQFF. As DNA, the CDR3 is TGTGCCAGCCAGCCCGGGGGGGTTGAGCAGTTCTTC.

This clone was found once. CDR3 region: CASSQDSRATNEKLFF. CDR3 nucleotides: TGCGCCAGCAGCCAAGATTCCCGAGCAACTAATGAAAAACTGTTTTTT. The chain has TRBV4-3 and TRBJ1-4; D gene ambiguous. Germline CDR1 and CDR2: LGHNA and YSLEER. V was clipped by 0 bases and J by 0 bases, with 8 bases between them. The CDR3 contains 16 residues.

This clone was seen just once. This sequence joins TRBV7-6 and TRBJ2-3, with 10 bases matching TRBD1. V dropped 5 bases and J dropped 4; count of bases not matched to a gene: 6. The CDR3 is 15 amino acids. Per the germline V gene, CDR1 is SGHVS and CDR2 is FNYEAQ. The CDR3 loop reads CASSARQGAADTQYF. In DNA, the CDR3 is TGTGCCAGCAGCGCTCGACAGGGGGCTGCAGATACGCAGTATTTT.